This section outlines one T cell receptor beta chain sequence together with its context. Its antigen is as yet unknown. This entry comes from a study of T cells in Graves' hyperthyroidism and ophthalmopathy. Study-wide results and caveats: Blood also showed most of the thyroid clonotypes that were expanded above 0.001.

TCR beta CDR3 regions were amplified from RNA. TCR CDR3 regions were first amplified by RT-PCR with HTBI primers. A single record per CDR3 protein comes from TCRdb applying MiXCR to the multiplex PCR reads. The sample lists 550,000 to 700,000 distinct CDR3 sequences, 35% to 55% seen once, with 15% to 20% in the top ten. This CDR3 is 16 amino acids long. Germline lookup yields CDR1 MGHRA and CDR2 YSYEKL. Trimming pared 1 base from V and 1 base from J, leaving 11 bases between. Source material: peripheral blood or thyroid tissue (not recorded which). The genes are TRBV4-1 and TRBJ1-5; D is unclear. The source of this sequence is an adult woman with Graves' disease, either hyperthyroidism or ophthalmopathy (not recorded which). Here the CDR3 DNA reads TGCGCCAGCAGCCAAGGCAGAGGGAGGAGCAATCAGCCCCAGCATTTT. Protein product: CASSQGRGRSNQPQHF.